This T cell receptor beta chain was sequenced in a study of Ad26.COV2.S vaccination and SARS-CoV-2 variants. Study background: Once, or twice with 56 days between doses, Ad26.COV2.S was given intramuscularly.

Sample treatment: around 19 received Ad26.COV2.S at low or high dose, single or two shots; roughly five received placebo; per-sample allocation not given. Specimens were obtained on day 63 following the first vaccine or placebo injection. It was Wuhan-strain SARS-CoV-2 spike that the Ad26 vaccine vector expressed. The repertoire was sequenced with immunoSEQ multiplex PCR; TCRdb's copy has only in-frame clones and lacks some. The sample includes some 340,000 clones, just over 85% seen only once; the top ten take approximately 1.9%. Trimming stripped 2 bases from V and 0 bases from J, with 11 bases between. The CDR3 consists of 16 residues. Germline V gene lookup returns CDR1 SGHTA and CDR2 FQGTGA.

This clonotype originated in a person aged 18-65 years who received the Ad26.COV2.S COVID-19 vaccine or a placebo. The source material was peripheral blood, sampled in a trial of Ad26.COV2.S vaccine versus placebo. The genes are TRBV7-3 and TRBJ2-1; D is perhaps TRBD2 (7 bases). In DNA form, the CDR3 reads TGTGCCAGCAGCTTAGCGGGGGCGAGCTCCTACAATGAGCAGTTCTTC. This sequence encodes CASSLAGASSYNEQFF.